Listed below are T cell receptor beta chains from one sample, sequenced in a study of cytomegalovirus exposure and HLA in healthy donors. Produced via immunoSEQ multiplex PCR; TCRdb's table is partial and in-frame only. In the table there are more than 130,000 clones, roughly four fifths of which are singletons. Sequenced material: PBMCs. Receptor source: a man aged 35 to 55 in good health and CMV-seropositive. Each CDR3 is given with its conserved first and last residue. A D gene is named only where the DNA matches it firmly. Part of the rows lack a size; the others show once, few, many or a class for expanded clones.

V gene	clone size	D gene	J gene	CDR3 DNA	CDR3 protein
TRBV5-1	.	TRBD1	TRBJ2-1	TGCGCCAGCAGCACAACAGGGGACTCCTACAATGAGCAGTTCTTC	CASSTTGDSYNEQFF
TRBV6-5	.	.	TRBJ1-2	TGTGCCAGCACCACAACAGGGCATCATAGGGGCTACACCTTC	CASTTTGHHRGYTF
TRBV30	.	TRBD1	TRBJ1-2	TGTGCCTGGAGATCTACCGGGACAGGAAACTATGGCTACACCTTC	CAWRSTGTGNYGYTF
TRBV6-9	.	.	TRBJ2-3	TGTGCCAGCAGTTATTCCCCAAGACAGAACCACCCTACGCAGTATTTT	CASSYSPRQNHPTQYF
TRBV5-1	.	.	TRBJ1-2	TGCGCCAGCAGCGGTGACAGCTATGGCTACACCTTC	CASSGDSYGYTF
TRBV9	few	TRBD1	TRBJ2-7	TGTGCCAGCAGTGAAGGGACAGGGGGTTCCTACGAGCAGTACTTC	CASSEGTGGSYEQYF
TRBV27	.	.	TRBJ1-1	TGTGCCAGCAGTTTTACGGGGGGCGCGAATGAAGCTTTCTTT	CASSFTGGANEAFF
TRBV11-2	.	.	TRBJ2-2	TGTGCCAGCAGCCCAACTAACACCGGGGAGCTGTTTTTT	CASSPTNTGELFF
TRBV7-8	.	.	TRBJ1-5	TGTGCCAGCAGCGTGAGTAACAATCAGCCCCAGCATTTT	CASSVSNNQPQHF
TRBV19	.	.	TRBJ2-5	TGTGCCAGTAGTATCGGGGTTGGGGTAGAGACCCAGTACTTC	CASSIGVGVETQYF